These 4 T cell receptor beta chains share one sample of origin, sequenced in a study of T cell responses to AZD1222 COVID-19 vaccine (dated by TCRdb to about 2021). The method behind the library was the immunoSEQ multiplex PCR assay. TCRdb limited this immuneACCESS table to in-frame rearrangements with V and J called. A share of clones is missing; checked studies link under half to unresolved V genes, and the rest is unexplained. Present in this sample are nearly 110,000 clones, approximately 89% of which were seen just once. Of the sample, around 20% falls within the top ten clones. What this sample's time point label stands for: baseline before first vaccination. This material consisted of peripheral blood, taken on day 0 of AZD1222 vaccination. Receptors originate from an adult in good health.

The J gene is TRBJ2-7, the V gene TRBV6-5; tentatively, D is TRBD1 (6 bases). Germline CDR1 and CDR2: MNHEY and SVGAGI. V was cut by 7 bases and J by 0 bases, with 13 bases left in between. The length of the CDR3 is 14 residues. CDR3 protein: CASTWGPLSYEQYF. The CDR3, as DNA: TGTGCCAGCACTTGGGGGCCCCTCTCCTACGAGCAGTACTTC.

Details on this clone: Relative to the germline gene, one junction end is altered; a read error may explain this. The chain is built from TRBV5-1 and TRBJ1-1; 7 nucleotides align to TRBD1. CDR3 length: 17 amino acids. Per germline, CDR1 SGHRS and CDR2 YFSETQ. The CDR3 loop reads CASSFLLLTGLNAEAFF. In DNA form, the CDR3 reads TGCGCCAGCAGCTTCCTCCTACTGACAGGGCTGAACGCTGAAGCTTTCTTT.

This clone has a single count. The rearrangement joins TRBV7-3 to TRBJ1-1, with D maybe TRBD1 (6 bases). The V end lost 1 base, the J end lost 1 base, and 10 bases lay between the germline ends. The germline V gene encodes CDR1 SGHTA and CDR2 FQGTGA. The CDR3 spans 15 residues. This chain's CDR3 is CASSLNGDKNTEAFF. The CDR3 DNA follows: TGTGCCAGCAGCTTAAACGGGGACAAGAACACTGAAGCTTTCTTT.

The V and J genes are TRBV7-9 and TRBJ2-7; tentative D call: TRBD2 (6 bases). The V end was cut by 5 bases, the J end by 7 bases, with 18 bases between. This CDR3 region has 14 residues. Germline lookup yields CDR1 SEHNR and CDR2 FQNEAQ (reference sequence). CDR3 amino acids: CASSPGTSVAEQYF. The CDR3 DNA reads as TGTGCCAGCAGCCCCGGGACTTCCGTCGCGGAGCAGTACTTC.